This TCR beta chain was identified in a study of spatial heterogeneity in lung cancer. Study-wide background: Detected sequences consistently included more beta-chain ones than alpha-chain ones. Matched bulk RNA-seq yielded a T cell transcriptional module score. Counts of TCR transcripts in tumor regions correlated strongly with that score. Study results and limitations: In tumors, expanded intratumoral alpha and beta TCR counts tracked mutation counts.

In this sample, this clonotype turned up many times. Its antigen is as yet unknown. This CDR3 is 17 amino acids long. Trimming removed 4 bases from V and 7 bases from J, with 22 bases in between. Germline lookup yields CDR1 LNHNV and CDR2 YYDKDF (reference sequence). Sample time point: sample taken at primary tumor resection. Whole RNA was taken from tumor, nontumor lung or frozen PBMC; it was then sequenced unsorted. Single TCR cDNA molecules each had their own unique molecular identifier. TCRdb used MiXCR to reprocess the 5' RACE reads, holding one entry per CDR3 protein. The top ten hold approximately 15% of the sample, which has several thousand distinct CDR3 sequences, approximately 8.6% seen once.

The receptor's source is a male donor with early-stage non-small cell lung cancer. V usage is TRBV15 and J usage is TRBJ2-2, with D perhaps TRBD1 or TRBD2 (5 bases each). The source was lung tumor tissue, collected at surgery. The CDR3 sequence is CATSIPSGPRGLGELFF. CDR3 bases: TGTGCCACCAGCATACCTTCGGGACCCCGCGGGCTCGGGGAGCTGTTTTTT.